One sample yielded the 23 T cell receptor beta chains listed below, sequenced in a study of T cells in narcolepsy. Using immunoSEQ multiplex PCR, the repertoire was profiled, and TCRdb retains in-frame clones only, with some absent. Seen here are more than 30,000 clones, 75% to 90% observed once, and the top ten hold 2% to 3%. The source material was CD45RA- memory CD4+ T cells from PBMCs. The receptors shown here come from a human donor with narcolepsy.

This chain uses TRBV18 with TRBJ2-7; 12 bases line up with TRBD2. Trimming cost V 2 bases and J 4 bases; bases outside gene matches: 3. CDR1 KGHSH and CDR2 LQKENI come from the germline V gene. The CDR3 consists of 15 residues. This CDR3 reads CASSPTLAGGYEQYF. In DNA, the CDR3 is TGTGCCAGCTCACCAACTCTAGCGGGGGGGTACGAGCAGTACTTC.

J is TRBJ1-3 and V is TRBV9, with 7 positions matching TRBD1. This CDR3 has 17 residues. Germline V lookup: CDR1 SGDLS, CDR2 YYNGEE. The V and J ends lost 4 bases and 1 base, in that order; junction bases with no gene match: 11. The CDR3 loop is CASSTHGQVESGNTIYF. The CDR3 DNA follows: TGTGCCAGCAGCACCCACGGACAGGTCGAATCTGGAAACACCATATATTTT. Looking up the rest from reference TRBV9 and TRBJ1-3 gives the full variable domain: DSGVTQTPKHLITATGQRVTLRCSPRSGDLSVYWYQQSLDQGLQFLIQYYNGEERAKGNILERFSAQQFPDLHSELNLSSLELGDSALYFCASSTHGQVESGNTIYFGEGSWLTVV.

The chain joins TRBV7-3 to TRBJ2-7; D ambiguous. This CDR3 is built from 13 residues. With 2 bases removed from V and 7 bases from J, the gap between germline ends came to 12 bases. Germline lookup yields CDR1 SGHTA and CDR2 FQGTGA. The CDR3 reads CASSLERQREQYF. In DNA, the CDR3 is TGTGCCAGCAGCTTAGAACGCCAAAGGGAGCAGTACTTC.

A few counts support this clone. This chain connects TRBV5-1 to TRBJ2-3; D may correspond to TRBD1 or TRBD2 (5 bases each). Germline CDR1 SGHRS, CDR2 YFSETQ. The CDR3 consists of 15 residues. Trimming shortened V by 2 bases and J by 5 bases, and 15 bases separated the two germline ends. The CDR3 loop reads CASSFNGALRDTQYF. The CDR3, as DNA: TGCGCCAGCAGCTTTAACGGGGCCTTAAGAGATACGCAGTATTTT.

The V gene is TRBV7-8, the J gene TRBJ2-4; 7 bases line up with TRBD2. The CDR3 spans 15 residues. V lost 0 bases and J lost 7; bases outside the gene matches: 6. Germline V gene lookup returns CDR1 SGHVS and CDR2 FQNEAQ. CDR3 sequence: CASSLAGGLLNIQYF. The CDR3 region has the DNA TGTGCCAGCAGCTTAGCGGGGGGGTTGCTCAACATTCAGTACTTC.

This rearrangement joins TRBV5-4 to TRBJ1-2, with TRBD1 matching over 7 bases. V dropped 5 bases and J dropped 8; count of bases not matched to a gene: 6. Germline values: CDR1 SGHNT, CDR2 YYREEE (reference sequence). There are 12 residues in the CDR3. The CDR3 loop reads CASRRTGRGYTF. For the CDR3, the DNA is TGTGCCAGCAGACGGACAGGTCGGGGCTACACCTTC.

The chain employs TRBV5-1 and TRBJ2-2, with D uncertain. CDR3 size: 16 residues. Between the trimmed V and J ends, which lost 0 bases and 0 bases, there was a span of 9 bases. CDR1 is SGHRS, CDR2 YFSETQ, per germline. The CDR3 region is CASSLGQTANTGELFF. The CDR3 DNA reads TGCGCCAGCAGCTTGGGGCAGACCGCGAACACCGGGGAGCTGTTTTTT.

The chain is built from TRBV12-2 and TRBJ1-1; the D call of TRBD1 is as the table states it, not checked on the DNA. TRBV12-2 has pseudogene status. The CDR3 length is 14 residues. The CDR3 is CASRLTAKNTEAFF. Here the CDR3 DNA reads TGTGCAAGTCGCCTGACAGCTAAGAACACTGAAGCTTTCTTT.

This clone was recorded only once. Here the CDR3 reads CASSPRTGANSGNTIYF. The CDR3 DNA is TGTGCCAGCAGCCCCCGGACAGGGGCTAACTCTGGAAACACCATATATTTT. This chain links TRBV5-4 with TRBJ1-3; 9 bases match TRBD1. The CDR3 has 17 residues. J gave up 0 bases and V 4 bases, and 8 bases lay outside the gene matches. The germline CDR1 and CDR2 sequences are SGHNT and YYREEE (reference sequence).

The rearrangement links TRBV7-3 to TRBJ1-3; D is perhaps TRBD1 (5 bases). V was clipped by 5 bases and J by 0 bases, with 14 bases between them. CDR3 length: 16 amino acids. In germline, CDR1 is SGHTA, CDR2 FQGTGA. This CDR3 reads CASSKEGTSSGNTIYF. In DNA form, the CDR3 reads TGTGCCAGCAGCAAGGAGGGGACTAGCTCTGGAAACACCATATATTTT.

For the CDR3, the DNA is TGCGCCAGCAGCTTGGTCCCAGGGGGCTTTTACGAGCAGTACTTC. Its translation is CASSLVPGGFYEQYF. The chain employs TRBV5-1 and TRBJ2-7, with TRBD1 matching over 8 bases. CDR3 length: 15 residues. V shed 0 bases and J 4 bases; nucleotides not matched to a gene: 6. Germline values: CDR1 SGHRS, CDR2 YFSETQ.

The genes are TRBV5-4 and TRBJ2-4, with 8 bases fitting TRBD1. CDR1 and CDR2 from the germline V gene are SGHNT and YYREEE (reference sequence). J was trimmed by 6 bases and V by 4 bases; bases with no gene match: 9. This CDR3 has 15 amino acids. CDR3 protein: CASSPPGTGRNIQYF. CDR3 nucleotide sequence: TGTGCCAGCAGCCCGCCCGGGACAGGCCGAAACATTCAGTACTTC.

The V and J genes are TRBV19 and TRBJ1-1; no definite D call. Trimming stripped 2 bases from V and 0 bases from J, with 22 bases between. Germline CDR1 LNHDA, CDR2 SQIVND (reference sequence). The CDR3 length is 19 residues. CDR3 in amino acids: CASSISLRVPLGMNTEAFF. The DNA for the CDR3 is TGTGCCAGTAGTATAAGCTTAAGGGTGCCCCTGGGGATGAACACTGAAGCTTTCTTT.

The chain uses TRBV6-5 and TRBJ1-3; D remains unclear. The CDR3 runs 15 residues. Germline V gene data show CDR1 as MNHEY and CDR2 as SVGAGI. V was trimmed by 6 bases and J by 1 base, leaving 13 bases between them. The CDR3: CASRIMGGSGNTIYF. The CDR3 DNA sequence: TGTGCCAGCAGAATTATGGGTGGGTCTGGAAACACCATATATTTT.

This clone was counted once. The chain is built from TRBV6-5 and TRBJ1-1; D gene unclear. This CDR3 region has 15 residues. CDR1 is MNHEY and CDR2 is SVGAGI in the germline V gene. The CDR3 sequence is CATRESGTANTEAFF. CDR3 bases: TGTGCAACAAGGGAGAGCGGTACCGCGAACACTGAAGCTTTCTTT.

V and J are TRBV12-5 and TRBJ1-1; D may be TRBD1 (5 bases). CDR1 LGHNT and CDR2 FRNRAP come from the germline V gene. With 1 base removed from V and 5 bases from J, the gap between germline ends came to 20 bases. The CDR3 covers 17 residues. CDR3 protein: CASGLGTSGGGRTEAFF. CDR3 DNA sequence: TGTGCTAGTGGTTTGGGAACGTCCGGGGGTGGGAGAACTGAAGCTTTCTTT.

The chain links TRBV7-2 to TRBJ1-2, with 10 bases identical to TRBD1. From germline, CDR1 is SGHTA and CDR2 FQGNSA. The CDR3 is 15 amino acids. The trim removed 1 base at V and 8 bases at J, leaving 7 bases unmatched. The CDR3 region has the DNA TGTGCCAGCAGCTTAGTGTCCGGGACAGGGGAAGGCTACACCTTC. Translation gives CASSLVSGTGEGYTF.

The chain uses TRBV7-6 and TRBJ2-5; a weak D match, TRBD2 (7 bases). This CDR3 contains 14 residues. CDR1 and CDR2 from the germline V gene are SGHVS and FNYEAQ. V lost 2 bases to trimming and J lost 5 bases, with 12 bases between them. This chain's CDR3 is CASSLSGGRETQYF. CDR3 bases: TGTGCCAGCAGCTTATCCGGGGGGCGGGAGACCCAGTACTTC.

This chain uses TRBV6-1 with TRBJ2-3; D remains ambiguous. This CDR3 comprises 11 residues. CDR1 and CDR2 from the germline V gene are MNHNS and SASEGT. The V end lost 5 bases, the J end lost 2 bases, and 2 bases lay between the germline ends. The CDR3 region is CASSITDTQYF. The CDR3 DNA sequence: TGTGCCAGCAGTATCACAGATACGCAGTATTTT.

The chain is built from TRBV11-2 and TRBJ2-1; D possibly corresponds to TRBD2 (6 bases). Trimming took off 4 bases at V and 5 bases at J, with 18 bases between the two ends. The CDR3 spans 16 residues. Germline lookup yields CDR1 SGHAT and CDR2 FQNNGV. The CDR3 nucleotides are TGTGCCAGCAGCTCGCGTTCGCGGGGCTGGGACAATGAGCAGTTCTTC. It translates to CASSSRSRGWDNEQFF.

The rearrangement joins TRBV27 to TRBJ1-1; the D gene is possibly TRBD1 (5 bases). The CDR3 totals 14 residues. In germline, CDR1 is MNHEY, CDR2 SMNVEV (reference sequence). Trimming removed 4 bases at V and 7 bases at J, with 16 bases between. Written as DNA, the CDR3 is TGTGCCAGCAGTTCACTTGGTACAGGCGGTGAAGCTTTCTTT. It encodes CASSSLGTGGEAFF.

The genes are TRBV5-1 and TRBJ2-1; D remains unclear. Germline loops: CDR1 SGHRS, CDR2 YFSETQ. V was shortened by 3 bases and J by 9 bases, with 10 bases between the two germline ends. This CDR3 is 12 amino acids long. CDR3 loop: CASSSDRSEQFF. CDR3 nucleotides: TGCGCCAGCAGCTCGGACCGCAGTGAGCAGTTCTTC. Combining the CDR3 with reference TRBV5-1 and TRBJ2-1 gives the whole variable domain KAGVTQTPRYLIKTRGQQVTLSCSPISGHRSVSWYQQTPGQGLQFLFEYFSETQRNKGNFPGRFSGRQFSNSRSEMNVSTLELGDSALYLCASSSDRSEQFFGPGTRLTVL.

V usage is TRBV4-1 and J usage is TRBJ2-5; D is possibly TRBD1 (5 bases). The DNA end lines up better with TRBJ2-7; the J call may be wrong. In germline, CDR1 is MGHRA, CDR2 YSYEKL. The CDR3 is made up of 13 amino acids. The CDR3 region is CASSQSQGYEQYF. In DNA form, the CDR3 reads TGCGCCAGCAGCCAATCCCAGGGCTACGAGCAGTACTTC.